Described below is a single T cell receptor (beta chain) sequence and its context. Assay used: immunoSEQ multiplex PCR; TCRdb lists only in-frame clones, some missing. The table includes some 91,000 clones, 75% to 85% detected once. In germline, CDR1 is SGHRS, CDR2 YFSETQ. V was clipped by 3 bases and J by 0 bases; unmatched bases: 1. The CDR3 totals 16 residues. Regarding time point: after dendritic cell vaccination, including at tumor progression/relapse. PBMC sampling occurred before vaccination, two weeks after the third dose, and at progression. The data derive from a study of glioma-infiltrating T cells after dendritic cell vaccination. Turning to the study itself: Samples are from glioblastoma patients in Phase I and II dendritic cell vaccine trials. Three intradermal dendritic cell vaccine injections were given every two weeks.

The receptor was isolated from a human donor with glioblastoma. The chain uses TRBV5-1 and TRBJ2-1, with 12 nucleotides matching TRBD1. The specimen was blood, collected after dendritic cell vaccination. CDR3 residues: CASSWDRGLSYNEQFF. DNA for the CDR3: TGCGCCAGCAGCTGGGACAGGGGGCTCTCCTACAATGAGCAGTTCTTC.